A single sample gave rise to the 6 T cell receptor beta chains below, sequenced in a study of cytomegalovirus exposure and HLA in healthy donors. Repertoires were generated with immunoSEQ multiplex PCR, while TCRdb's copy carries only in-frame clones and drops some. This sample has 200,000 to 300,000 clones, with less than 95% found just once. The sequenced material came from PBMCs. The receptor set was obtained from a woman in her twenties or thirties in good health and CMV-seronegative.

V usage is TRBV6-1 and J usage is TRBJ2-5; D ambiguous. Trimming took 4 bases from V and 0 from J, leaving 12 bases between them. This CDR3 has 15 amino acids. CDR1 is MNHNS and CDR2 is SASEGT in the germline V gene. The CDR3 nucleotides are TGTGCCAGCAGTGTCGGGCAACCGTACCAAGAGACCCAGTACTTC. It is translated as CASSVGQPYQETQYF.

The chain joins TRBV5-1 to TRBJ2-7; the D is unclear. CDR1 is SGHRS and CDR2 is YFSETQ in the germline V gene. The CDR3 runs to 14 residues. V was shortened by 2 bases and J by 0 bases, with 9 bases between the two germline ends. CDR3 protein: CASSFSGPSYEQYF. The CDR3 DNA sequence: TGCGCCAGCAGCTTCTCCGGACCCTCCTACGAGCAGTACTTC.

Details on this clone: Other nucleotide sequences from this sample produce the same CDR3. The rearrangement joins TRBV18 to TRBJ2-3; no reliable D call. The CDR3 contains 13 residues. CDR1 and CDR2 from the germline V gene are KGHSH and LQKENI. V was pared by 3 bases and J by 0 bases, with 4 bases between. The CDR3 reads CASSPVSTDTQYF. Written as DNA, the CDR3 is TGTGCCAGCTCACCGGTTAGCACAGATACGCAGTATTTT.

This chain joins TRBV6-1 and TRBJ2-7; a weak D match, TRBD2 (5 bases). Germline-derived CDR1 and CDR2 are MNHNS and SASEGT. This CDR3 comprises 14 residues. Deletions cut 4 bases from V and 2 bases from J, with 12 bases between. CDR3 residues: CASSGEGGPYEQYF. The CDR3 region has the DNA TGTGCCAGCAGTGGGGAAGGCGGGCCCTACGAGCAGTACTTC.

The J gene is TRBJ1-2, the V gene TRBV6-6; D not certain. CDR3 length: 14 amino acids. The V end was cut by 5 bases, the J end by 1 base, with 11 bases between. Germline V gene sequence: CDR1 MNHNY, CDR2 SVGAGI (reference sequence). The CDR3 bases are TGTGCCAGCAGTATCACCGGGGATAACTATGGCTACACCTTC. Translating gives CASSITGDNYGYTF.

V is TRBV28 and J is TRBJ2-5; 8 bases map to TRBD1. The length of the CDR3 is 13 residues. Trimming at V came to 7 bases and at J to 5 bases, leaving 6 bases not matched to a gene. The germline CDR1 and CDR2 sequences are MDHEN and SYDVKM. CDR3 residues: CASTAGGWETQYF. The CDR3 DNA sequence: TGTGCCAGCACGGCAGGGGGCTGGGAGACCCAGTACTTC. Full variable domain (outside the CDR3, taken from reference TRBV28 and TRBJ2-5): DVKVTQSSRYLVKRTGEKVFLECVQDMDHENMFWYRQDPGLGLRLIYFSYDVKMKEKGDIPEGYSVSREKKERFSLILESASTNQTSMYLCASTAGGWETQYFGPGTRLLVL.